Listed below are T cell receptor beta chains from one sample, sequenced in a study of early T cells in non-severe SARS-CoV-2 infection. MiXCR was run by TCRdb on the 5' RACE reads, yielding one entry per CDR3 protein. Found here are about 100,000 distinct CDR3 sequences, around 13% of them singletons; the top ten hold 2% to 2.5%. Sequenced material: whole blood. These receptors originate from an adult who was a healthcare worker with PCR-confirmed SARS-CoV-2 infection or an uninfected control (not recorded which). Each CDR3 is given with its conserved first and last residue. A D gene is named only where the DNA matches it firmly. The size entry is marked missing in some rows and otherwise reads once, few, many or a size class.

j_call	v_call	clone_size	d_call	cdr3_nt	cdr3_aa
TRBJ2-1	TRBV12-3/TRBV12-4	many	TRBD2	TGTGCCAGCAGGGGACTAGCGCATGAGCAGTTCTTC	CASRGLAHEQFF
TRBJ2-7	TRBV4-2	many	-	TGTGCCAGCAGCCAAGTGTCAAAGGATCCCCCCGAGCAGTACTTC	CASSQVSKDPPEQYF
TRBJ2-2	TRBV7-2	once	-	TGTGCCAGCAGCTTAGTGGGACGACGCCTCACCGGGGAGCTGTTTTTT	CASSLVGRRLTGELFF
TRBJ2-3	TRBV11-1	few	-	TGTGCCAGCAGCTTGAGGGGGGCCCCAGATACGCAGTATTTT	CASSLRGAPDTQYF
TRBJ1-2	TRBV9	-	-	TGTGCCAGCAGCGGTGGCCAGGGCCTCTTGTGGTACACCTTC	CASSGGQGLLWYTF
TRBJ2-2	TRBV6-2/TRBV6-3	few	TRBD1	TGTGCCAGCAGTTTACTGGGGACAGTTTTATCGCCCGGGGAGCTGTTTTTT	CASSLLGTVLSPGELFF
TRBJ2-5	TRBV6-2/TRBV6-3	-	TRBD2	TGTGCCAGCAGTTATCCCCGAGGACTAGCGGGGGACCAAGAGACCCAGTACTTC	CASSYPRGLAGDQETQYF
TRBJ2-7	TRBV20-1	many	-	TGCAGTGCTAGAGAGGAAGGGTGGGAGCAGTACTTC	CSAREEGWEQYF
TRBJ2-7	TRBV18	many	-	TGTGCCAGCTCACCAGCCGGGGGCGGGTACGAGCAGTACTTC	CASSPAGGGYEQYF
TRBJ2-1	TRBV11-2	many	-	TGTGCCAGCGGTCTGGACGGTACCTACAATGAGCAGTTCTTC	CASGLDGTYNEQFF
TRBJ2-3	TRBV11-2	many	-	TGTGCCAGCAGCCCCGGGAGAGGGCACGGCACAGATACGCAGTATTTT	CASSPGRGHGTDTQYF
TRBJ2-1	TRBV29-1	few	TRBD1	TGCAGTTCCGGGACAGGGGGACATGAGCAGTTCTTC	CSSGTGGHEQFF
TRBJ2-3	TRBV11-3	many	-	TGTGCCAGCAGCTTGGCGGGGGCCACAGATACGCAGTATTTT	CASSLAGATDTQYF
TRBJ1-5	TRBV6-5	-	-	TGTGCCAGCAGTTACCTAGGAGGGGATCAGCCCCAGCATTTT	CASSYLGGDQPQHF
TRBJ2-3	TRBV5-5	many	-	TGTGCCAGCAGCTTGTTCGTCACAGATACGCAGTATTTT	CASSLFVTDTQYF
TRBJ2-5	TRBV6-5	-	TRBD1	TGTGCCAGCAGTTACTCGGGACAGGGAGGAGAGACCCAGTACTTC	CASSYSGQGGETQYF
TRBJ2-3	TRBV5-1	-	-	TGCGCCAGCAGCCATGTGACGAAGGGTCGAGGCACAGATACGCAGTATTTT	CASSHVTKGRGTDTQYF
TRBJ1-4	TRBV7-9	few	-	TGTGCCAGCAGCTTCTACCGGGTTTCGGCCGAAAAACTGTTTTTT	CASSFYRVSAEKLFF
TRBJ1-5	TRBV20-1	many	-	TGCAGTGCTAGCCCCGACAGCCAGCCCCAGCATTTT	CSASPDSQPQHF
TRBJ1-1	TRBV12-3/TRBV12-4	many	-	TGTGCCAGCGGTAAGAACACTGAAGCTTTCTTT	CASGKNTEAFF